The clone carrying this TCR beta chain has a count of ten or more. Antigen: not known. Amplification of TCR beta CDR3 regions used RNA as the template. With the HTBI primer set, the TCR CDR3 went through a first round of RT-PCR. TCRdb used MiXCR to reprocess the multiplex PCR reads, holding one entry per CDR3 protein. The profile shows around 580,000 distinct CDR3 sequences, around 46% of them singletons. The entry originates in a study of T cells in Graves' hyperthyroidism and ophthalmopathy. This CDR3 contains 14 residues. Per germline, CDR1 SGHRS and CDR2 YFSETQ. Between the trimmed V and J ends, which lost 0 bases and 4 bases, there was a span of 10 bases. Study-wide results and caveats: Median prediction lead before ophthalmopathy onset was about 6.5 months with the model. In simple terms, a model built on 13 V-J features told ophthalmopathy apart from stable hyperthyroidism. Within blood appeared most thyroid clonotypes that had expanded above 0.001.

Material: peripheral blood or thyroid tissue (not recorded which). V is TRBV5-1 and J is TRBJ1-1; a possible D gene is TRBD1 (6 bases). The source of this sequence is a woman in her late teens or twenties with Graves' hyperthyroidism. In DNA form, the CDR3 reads TGCGCCAGCAGCTTGGGAGACAGGACCACTGAAGCTTTCTTT. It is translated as CASSLGDRTTEAFF.